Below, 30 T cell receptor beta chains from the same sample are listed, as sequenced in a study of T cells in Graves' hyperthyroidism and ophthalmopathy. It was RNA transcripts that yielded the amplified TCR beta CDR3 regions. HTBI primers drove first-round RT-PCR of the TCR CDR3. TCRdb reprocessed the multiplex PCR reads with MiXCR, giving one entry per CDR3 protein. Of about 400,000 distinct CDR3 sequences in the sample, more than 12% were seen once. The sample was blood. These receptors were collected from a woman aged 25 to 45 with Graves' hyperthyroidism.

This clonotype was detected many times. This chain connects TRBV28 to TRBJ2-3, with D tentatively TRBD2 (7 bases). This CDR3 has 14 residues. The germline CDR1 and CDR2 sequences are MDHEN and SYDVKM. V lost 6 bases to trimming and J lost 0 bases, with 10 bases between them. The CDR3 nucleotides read TGTGCCAGCAGGGAGGGGGGGAGCACAGATACGCAGTATTTT. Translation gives CASREGGSTDTQYF.

As DNA, the CDR3 is TGTGCCAGCAGAAGGGACAGGATGATGGAGACCCAGTACTTC. It codes for CASRRDRMMETQYF. The gene calls are TRBV6-1 and TRBJ2-5, with TRBD1 identical over 8 bases. The V gene end was trimmed by 6 bases and the J gene end by 5 bases; junction bases not matched to a gene: 8. The CDR3 loop spans 14 amino acids. Germline-derived CDR1 and CDR2 are MNHNS and SASEGT.

CDR3 DNA sequence: TGTGCCAGCAGCTTGGGAGTGGGGGGCGCAGAGGGCTACACCTTC. Residues: CASSLGVGGAEGYTF. This sequence joins TRBV5-5 and TRBJ1-2, with D tentatively TRBD1 (6 bases). V lost 0 bases, J lost 8 bases, and 17 bases lay in between. The CDR3 runs 15 residues. Germline CDR1 reads SGHKS; CDR2 reads YYEKEE (reference sequence).

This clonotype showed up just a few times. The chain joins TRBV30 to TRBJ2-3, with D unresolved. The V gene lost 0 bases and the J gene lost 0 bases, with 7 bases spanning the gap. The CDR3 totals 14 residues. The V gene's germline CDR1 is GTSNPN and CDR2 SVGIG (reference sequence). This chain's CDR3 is CAWSVTSSTDTQYF. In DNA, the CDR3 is TGTGCCTGGAGTGTGACATCTAGCACAGATACGCAGTATTTT.

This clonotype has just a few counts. For the CDR3, the DNA is TGTGCCAGCGCTTCGAGCGGAAACTATGGCTACACCTTC. This codes for CASASSGNYGYTF. The chain recombines TRBV7-2 with TRBJ1-2; D is ambiguous. This CDR3 has 13 residues. The ends were cut back, 8 bases at V and 2 bases at J, with 12 bases in the middle. From germline, CDR1 is SGHTA and CDR2 FQGNSA.

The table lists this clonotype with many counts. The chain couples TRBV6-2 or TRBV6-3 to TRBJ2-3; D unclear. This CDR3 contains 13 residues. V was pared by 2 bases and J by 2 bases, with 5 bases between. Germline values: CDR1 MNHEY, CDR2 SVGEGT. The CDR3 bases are TGTGCCAGCAGTTACAGGGACACAGATACGCAGTATTTT. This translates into CASSYRDTDTQYF.

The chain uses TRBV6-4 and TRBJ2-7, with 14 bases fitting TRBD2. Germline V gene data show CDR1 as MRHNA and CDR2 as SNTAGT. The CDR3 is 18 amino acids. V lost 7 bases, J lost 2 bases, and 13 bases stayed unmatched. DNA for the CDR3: TGTGCCAGCATCAAAAGCCCGGGACTAGCGGGAGCGACCTACGAGCAGTACTTC. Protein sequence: CASIKSPGLAGATYEQYF.

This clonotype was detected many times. CDR3 protein: CSARDPRQGREAFF. DNA of the CDR3: TGCAGTGCTAGAGACCCCCGACAGGGCCGTGAAGCTTTCTTT. V is TRBV20-1 and J is TRBJ1-1; 7 nucleotides align to TRBD1. The CDR3 totals 14 residues. With V trimmed by 0 bases and J by 7 bases, 8 bases remained unmatched. The germline gives CDR1 DFQATT, CDR2 SNEGSKA (reference sequence).

DNA for the CDR3: TGTGCCAGCAGCCAAGACTTTTTGAGCTCTGGGGCCAACGTCCTGACTTTC. Translating gives CASSQDFLSSGANVLTF. The V call is TRBV3-1, the J call TRBJ2-6; D is unresolved. CDR1 and CDR2 (germline): LGHDT, YNNKEL (reference sequence). The CDR3 has 17 residues. V was cut by 0 bases and J by 0 bases, with 9 bases left in between.

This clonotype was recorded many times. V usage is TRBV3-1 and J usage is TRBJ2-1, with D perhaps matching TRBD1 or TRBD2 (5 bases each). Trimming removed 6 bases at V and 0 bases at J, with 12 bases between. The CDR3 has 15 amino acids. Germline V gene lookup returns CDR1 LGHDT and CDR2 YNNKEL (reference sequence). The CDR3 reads CASRQGPHSYNEQFF. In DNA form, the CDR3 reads TGTGCCAGCAGGCAGGGACCACACTCCTACAATGAGCAGTTCTTC.

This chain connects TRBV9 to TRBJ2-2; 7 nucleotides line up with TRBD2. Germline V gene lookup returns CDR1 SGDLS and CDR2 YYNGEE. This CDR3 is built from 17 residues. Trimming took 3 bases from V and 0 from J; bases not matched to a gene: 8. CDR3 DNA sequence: TGTGCCAGCAGCGCCCCTCTAGCGGAAGCGAACACCGGGGAGCTGTTTTTT. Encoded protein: CASSAPLAEANTGELFF.

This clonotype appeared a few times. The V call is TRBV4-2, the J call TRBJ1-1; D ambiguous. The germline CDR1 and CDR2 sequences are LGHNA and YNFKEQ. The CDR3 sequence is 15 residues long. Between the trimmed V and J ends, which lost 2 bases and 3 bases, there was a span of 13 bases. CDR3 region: CASSQRELADTEAFF. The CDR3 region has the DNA TGTGCCAGCAGCCAAAGGGAACTTGCGGACACTGAAGCTTTCTTT.

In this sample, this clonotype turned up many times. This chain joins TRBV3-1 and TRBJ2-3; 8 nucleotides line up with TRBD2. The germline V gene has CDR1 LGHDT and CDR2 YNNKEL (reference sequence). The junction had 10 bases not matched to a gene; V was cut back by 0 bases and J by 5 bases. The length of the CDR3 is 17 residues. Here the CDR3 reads CASSQEVAGKLRDTQYF. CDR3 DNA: TGTGCCAGCAGCCAAGAGGTAGCGGGAAAGCTGAGAGATACGCAGTATTTT.

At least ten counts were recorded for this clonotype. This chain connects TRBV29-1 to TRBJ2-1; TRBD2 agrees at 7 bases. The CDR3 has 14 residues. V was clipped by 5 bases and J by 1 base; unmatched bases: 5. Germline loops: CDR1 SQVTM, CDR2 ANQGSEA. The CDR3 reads CSVNGGGSYNEQFF. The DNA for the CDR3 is TGCAGCGTTAACGGGGGAGGGTCCTACAATGAGCAGTTCTTC.

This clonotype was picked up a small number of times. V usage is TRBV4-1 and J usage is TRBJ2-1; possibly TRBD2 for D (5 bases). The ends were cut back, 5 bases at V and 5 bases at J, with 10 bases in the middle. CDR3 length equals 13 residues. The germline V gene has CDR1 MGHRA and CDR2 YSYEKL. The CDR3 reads CASSGLLNNEQFF. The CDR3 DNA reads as TGCGCCAGCAGCGGACTCCTAAACAATGAGCAGTTCTTC.

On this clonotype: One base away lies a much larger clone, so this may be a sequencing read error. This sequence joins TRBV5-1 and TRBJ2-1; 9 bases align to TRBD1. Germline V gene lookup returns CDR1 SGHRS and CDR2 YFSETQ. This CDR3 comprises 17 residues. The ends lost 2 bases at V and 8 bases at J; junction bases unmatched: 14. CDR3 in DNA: TGCGCCAGCAGCTTCTCCCCCCTGGACAGGGGTACGGATGAGCAGTTCTTC. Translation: CASSFSPLDRGTDEQFF.

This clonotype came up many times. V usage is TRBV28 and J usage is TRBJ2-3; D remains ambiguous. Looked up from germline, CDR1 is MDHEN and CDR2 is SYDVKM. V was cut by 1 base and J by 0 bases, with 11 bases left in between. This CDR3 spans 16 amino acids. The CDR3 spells CASSLLRDGSTDTQYF. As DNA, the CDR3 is TGTGCCAGCAGTTTATTAAGGGATGGTAGCACAGATACGCAGTATTTT.

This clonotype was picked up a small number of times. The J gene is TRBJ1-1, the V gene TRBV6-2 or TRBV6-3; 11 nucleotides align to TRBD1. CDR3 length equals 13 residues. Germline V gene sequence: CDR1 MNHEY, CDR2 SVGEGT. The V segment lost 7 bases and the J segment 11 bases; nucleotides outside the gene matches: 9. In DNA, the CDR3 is TGTGCCAGCACTCCCCCGGGACAGGGGGTGGCTTTCTTT. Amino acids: CASTPPGQGVAFF.

CDR3 DNA: TGTGCCAGCAGCACCAGTGCCGAGGGGGAGCAGTACTTC. Translated, it gives CASSTSAEGEQYF. The chain joins TRBV11-1 to TRBJ2-7; D may correspond to TRBD1 or TRBD2 (5 bases each). The CDR3 covers 13 residues. V was shortened by 5 bases and J by 7 bases, with 15 bases between the two germline ends. Germline CDR1 SGHAT, CDR2 FQDESV (reference sequence).

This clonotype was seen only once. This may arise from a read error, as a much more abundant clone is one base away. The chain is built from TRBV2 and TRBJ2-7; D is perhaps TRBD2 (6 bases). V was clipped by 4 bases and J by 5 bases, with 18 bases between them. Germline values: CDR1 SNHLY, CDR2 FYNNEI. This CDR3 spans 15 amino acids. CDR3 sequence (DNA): TGTGCCAGCAGTGCACGACTAGAGGTCGACCACGAGCAGTACTTC. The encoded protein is CASSARLEVDHEQYF.

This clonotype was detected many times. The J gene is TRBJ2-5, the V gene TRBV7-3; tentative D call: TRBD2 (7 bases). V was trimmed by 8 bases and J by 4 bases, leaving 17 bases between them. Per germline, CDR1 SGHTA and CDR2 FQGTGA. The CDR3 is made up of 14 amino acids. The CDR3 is CASGGGGEGETQYF. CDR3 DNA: TGTGCCAGCGGAGGCGGGGGCGAGGGAGAGACCCAGTACTTC. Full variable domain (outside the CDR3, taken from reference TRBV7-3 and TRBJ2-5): GAGVSQTPSNKVTEKGKYVELRCDPISGHTALYWYRQSLGQGPEFLIYFQGTGAADDSGLPNDRFFAVRPEGSVSTLKIQRTERGDSAVYLCASGGGGEGETQYFGPGTRLLVL.

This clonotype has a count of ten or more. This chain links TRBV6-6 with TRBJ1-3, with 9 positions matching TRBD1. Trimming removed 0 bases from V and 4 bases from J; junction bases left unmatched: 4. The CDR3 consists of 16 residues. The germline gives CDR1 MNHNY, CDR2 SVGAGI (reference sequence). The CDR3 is CASSYSGTGIGNTIYF. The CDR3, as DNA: TGTGCCAGCAGTTACTCCGGGACAGGGATAGGAAACACCATATATTTT.

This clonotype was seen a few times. The CDR3 spells CSASSATSGRAGENEQFF. DNA of the CDR3: TGCAGTGCTAGTTCCGCGACTAGCGGGAGGGCCGGAGAGAATGAGCAGTTCTTC. The chain combines TRBV20-1 with TRBJ2-1; 14 bases map to TRBD2. The CDR3 spans 18 residues. Germline V gene lookup returns CDR1 DFQATT and CDR2 SNEGSKA (reference sequence). V was pared by 3 bases and J by 7 bases, with 14 bases of the junction left unmatched.

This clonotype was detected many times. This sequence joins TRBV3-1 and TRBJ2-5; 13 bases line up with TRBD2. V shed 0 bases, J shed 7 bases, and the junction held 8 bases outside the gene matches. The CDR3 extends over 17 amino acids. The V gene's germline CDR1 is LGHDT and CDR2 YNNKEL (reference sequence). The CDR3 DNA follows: TGTGCCAGCAGCCAAGATTGGATCACTAGCGGGAGGGGGACCCAGTACTTC. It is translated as CASSQDWITSGRGTQYF.

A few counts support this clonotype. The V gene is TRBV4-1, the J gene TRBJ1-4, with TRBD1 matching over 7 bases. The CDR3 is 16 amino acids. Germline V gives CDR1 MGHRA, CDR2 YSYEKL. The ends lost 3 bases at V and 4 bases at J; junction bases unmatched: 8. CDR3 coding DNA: TGCGCCAGCAGCCAGGTTCCGGGACAGAGTAATGAAAAACTGTTTTTT. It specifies CASSQVPGQSNEKLFF.

The CDR3 loop reads CASSQAPGSYEQYF. The CDR3 DNA reads TGCGCCAGCAGCCAAGCCCCCGGATCCTACGAGCAGTACTTC. The J gene is TRBJ2-7, the V gene TRBV4-1; D gene uncertain. Trimming took off 1 base at V and 1 base at J, with 8 bases between the two ends. Germline values: CDR1 MGHRA, CDR2 YSYEKL. The CDR3 is 14 residues long.

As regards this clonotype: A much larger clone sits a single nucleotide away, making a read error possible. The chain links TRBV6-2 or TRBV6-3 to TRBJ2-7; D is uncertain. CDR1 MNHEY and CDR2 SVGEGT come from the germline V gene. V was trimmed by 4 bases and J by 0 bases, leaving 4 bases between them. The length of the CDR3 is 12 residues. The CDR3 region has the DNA TGTGCCAGCAGTTCCTTCTCCTACGAGCAGTACTTC. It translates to CASSSFSYEQYF.

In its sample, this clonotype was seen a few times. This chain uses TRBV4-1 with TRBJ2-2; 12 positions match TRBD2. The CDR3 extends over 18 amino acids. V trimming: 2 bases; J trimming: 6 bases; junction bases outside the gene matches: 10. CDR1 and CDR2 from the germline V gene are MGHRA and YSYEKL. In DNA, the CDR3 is TGCGCCAGCAGCCAAACAGGACTAGCGGGACCCAGCGCCGGGGAGCTGTTTTTT. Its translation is CASSQTGLAGPSAGELFF.

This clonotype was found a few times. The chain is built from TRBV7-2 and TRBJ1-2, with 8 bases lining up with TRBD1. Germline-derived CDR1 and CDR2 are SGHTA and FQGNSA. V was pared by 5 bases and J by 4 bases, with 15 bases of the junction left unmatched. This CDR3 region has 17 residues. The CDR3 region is CASSLSGGIRSSYGYTF. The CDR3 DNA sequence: TGTGCCAGCAGCCTCTCAGGGGGCATTCGATCTAGCTATGGCTACACCTTC.

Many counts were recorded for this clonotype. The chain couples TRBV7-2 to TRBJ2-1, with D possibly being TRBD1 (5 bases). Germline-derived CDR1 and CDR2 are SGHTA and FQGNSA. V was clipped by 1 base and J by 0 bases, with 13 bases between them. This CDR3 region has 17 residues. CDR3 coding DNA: TGTGCCAGCAGCTTAGAGGGGTTTTCAAGCTCCTACAATGAGCAGTTCTTC. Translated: CASSLEGFSSSYNEQFF.